These 22 T cell receptor beta chains share one sample of origin, sequenced in a study of T cell responses to AZD1222 COVID-19 vaccine. Here immunoSEQ multiplex PCR was the method, and the copy in TCRdb shows in-frame clones only, minus some. The profile covers 150,000 to 200,000 clones, with around 90% appearing a single time and more than 1.1% taken by the ten largest. The specimen was peripheral blood, collected on day 0 of AZD1222 vaccination. These receptor sequences come from an adult in good health.

Points on this clone: A read error may account for a junction end that differs from germline. The V and J genes are TRBV19 and TRBJ2-7; D uncertain. Per the germline V gene, CDR1 is LNHDA and CDR2 is SQIVND (reference sequence). The CDR3 is made up of 8 amino acids. CDR3 bases: TGTCTGTCGGTTTCAAGGAACTTC. Its protein is CLSVSRNF.

The chain has TRBV3-1 (or the pseudogene TRBV3-2) and TRBJ1-4; TRBD1 agrees at 7 bases. V lost 4 bases, J lost 8 bases, and 16 bases stayed unmatched. Germline values: CDR1 LGHDT, CDR2 YNNKEL (reference sequence). The CDR3 extends over 17 amino acids. CDR3 nucleotide sequence: TGTGCCAGCAGCCCGTCCAGGGGTAGGGGGCTAGGAGAAAAACTGTTTTTT. Amino acid sequence: CASSPSRGRGLGEKLFF.

V and J are TRBV7-2 and TRBJ1-3, with unresolved D. V was trimmed by 2 bases and J by 2 bases, leaving 13 bases between them. The CDR3 extends over 16 amino acids. Germline loops: CDR1 SGHTA, CDR2 FQGNSA. In nucleotides, the CDR3 is TGTGCCAGCAGCTTAAATCCGCTCGGGACTGGAAACACCATATATTTT. This translates into CASSLNPLGTGNTIYF.

This chain joins TRBV4-1 and TRBJ2-7, with 13 bases lining up with TRBD2. Germline V lookup: CDR1 MGHRA, CDR2 YSYEKL. J lost 4 bases, V lost 3 bases, and 6 bases had no gene match. This CDR3 comprises 16 residues. The CDR3 reads CASSHHGLAGAYEQYF. CDR3 DNA sequence: TGCGCCAGCAGCCACCACGGACTAGCGGGAGCGTACGAGCAGTACTTC.

The chain couples TRBV2 to TRBJ1-1; no reliable D call. CDR1 is SNHLY and CDR2 is FYNNEI in the germline V gene. The V and J ends lost 8 bases and 1 base respectively, with 11 bases between them. The CDR3 covers 13 residues. CDR3 amino acids: CASHVFENTEAFF. The CDR3 DNA follows: TGTGCCAGCCACGTCTTCGAGAACACTGAAGCTTTCTTT.

J is TRBJ1-4 and V is TRBV28, with 7 positions matching TRBD1. The length of the CDR3 is 14 residues. Germline-derived CDR1 and CDR2 are MDHEN and SYDVKM. The V segment lost 3 bases and the J segment 7 bases; nucleotides outside the gene matches: 5. CDR3 DNA: TGTGCCAGCAGTTTGCGCAGGGGGAGTGAAAAACTGTTTTTT. Protein: CASSLRRGSEKLFF.

The chain carries TRBV19 and TRBJ1-1; no reliable D call. The CDR3 is made up of 17 amino acids. Deletions cut 7 bases from V and 4 bases from J, with 25 bases between. CDR1 LNHDA and CDR2 SQIVND come from the germline V gene (reference sequence). The CDR3 here is CASIGFGPAGPATEAFF. As DNA, the CDR3 is TGTGCCAGTATCGGGTTCGGGCCAGCTGGTCCGGCCACTGAAGCTTTCTTT. The variable domain in full, completed from reference TRBV19 and TRBJ1-1, reads DGGITQSPKYLFRKEGQNVTLSCEQNLNHDAMYWYRQDPGQGLRLIYYSQIVNDFQKGDIAEGYSVSREKKESFPLTVTSAQKNPTAFYLCASIGFGPAGPATEAFFGQGTRLTVV.

The chain couples TRBV30 to TRBJ1-3; D gene ambiguous. This CDR3 contains 14 residues. Trimming took off 5 bases at V and 2 bases at J, with 13 bases between the two ends. Germline V gene lookup returns CDR1 GTSNPN and CDR2 SVGIG (reference sequence). CDR3 nucleotides: TGTGCCTGGGGGCCCCGAGGGCCTGGAAACACCATATATTTT. This gives the protein CAWGPRGPGNTIYF.

The chain recombines TRBV7-2 with TRBJ2-7; D possibly corresponds to TRBD1 (5 bases). The ends were cut back, 3 bases at V and 3 bases at J, with 6 bases in the middle. Germline lookup yields CDR1 SGHTA and CDR2 FQGNSA. This CDR3 is 12 amino acids long. The CDR3 is CASSFDSYEQYF. In DNA form, the CDR3 reads TGTGCCAGCAGCTTTGACAGCTACGAGCAGTACTTC.

The chain links TRBV11-3 to TRBJ1-2; the D gene is possibly TRBD1 (6 bases). Germline loops: CDR1 SGHNT, CDR2 YENEEA. V was cut by 11 bases and J by 4 bases, with 14 bases left in between. CDR3 length equals 12 residues. Here the CDR3 DNA reads TGTGCCCCCAACGGACAGTCCTATGGCTACACCTTC. Its translation is CAPNGQSYGYTF.

The rearrangement links TRBV15 to TRBJ1-5; tentative D call: TRBD1 (6 bases). CDR3 length: 15 residues. V lost 0 bases to trimming and J lost 7 bases, with 13 bases between them. Germline V gene sequence: CDR1 LNHNV, CDR2 YYDKDF (reference sequence). CDR3 coding DNA: TGTGCCACCAGCAGAGATCTTCGGGGGGGCCAGCCCCAGCATTTT. Its translation is CATSRDLRGGQPQHF.

The gene calls are TRBV18 and TRBJ1-1; D is possibly TRBD1 (5 bases). With 11 bases removed from V and 0 bases from J, the gap between germline ends came to 13 bases. The CDR3 extends over 13 amino acids. In germline, CDR1 is KGHSH, CDR2 LQKENI. The DNA for the CDR3 is TGTGCCGAGAGGGGACTCATGAACACTGAAGCTTTCTTT. This sequence encodes CAERGLMNTEAFF.

The V and J genes are TRBV28 and TRBJ1-5, with D possibly being TRBD1 (5 bases). Germline assignment: CDR1 MDHEN and CDR2 SYDVKM. Trimming took off 3 bases at V and 9 bases at J, with 18 bases between the two ends. The CDR3 runs to 15 residues. The CDR3 sequence is CASSFSGREQGPQHF. The CDR3 nucleotides read TGTGCCAGCAGTTTCTCGGGCAGGGAGCAAGGGCCCCAGCATTTT.

The chain carries TRBV2 and TRBJ1-1, with 9 bases fitting TRBD1. Losses at the gene ends were 8 bases for V and 4 bases for J; bases not matched to a gene: 2. This CDR3 has 12 residues. Germline V CDR1 and CDR2: SNHLY, FYNNEI. The CDR3 sequence: CASLTGGTEAFF. The CDR3 nucleotides read TGTGCCAGCCTGACAGGGGGCACTGAAGCTTTCTTT. The entire variable domain, with the rest obtained from reference TRBV2 and TRBJ1-1, is as follows: EPEVTQTPSHQVTQMGQEVILRCVPISNHLYFYWYRQILGQKVEFLVSFYNNEISEKSEIFDDQFSVERPDGSNFTLKIRSTKLEDSAMYFCASLTGGTEAFFGQGTRLTVV.

This chain uses TRBV10-3 with TRBJ2-1; D is possibly TRBD2 (6 bases). Germline assignment: CDR1 ENHRY and CDR2 SYGVKD. The CDR3 contains 14 residues. V was pared by 4 bases and J by 5 bases, with 12 bases between. This chain's CDR3 is CAISGGKGDNEQFF. The CDR3 DNA follows: TGTGCCATCAGTGGCGGGAAAGGGGACAATGAGCAGTTCTTC.

This sequence joins TRBV5-1 and TRBJ1-6, with a possible D match to TRBD1 (5 bases). This CDR3 is built from 15 residues. Trimming pared 1 base from V and 10 bases from J, leaving 15 bases between. Germline CDR1 and CDR2: SGHRS and YFSETQ. CDR3 region: CASSLTGMERSPLHF. For the CDR3, the DNA is TGCGCCAGCAGCTTGACAGGAATGGAGAGGTCACCCCTCCACTTT. The variable domain in full, completed from reference TRBV5-1 and TRBJ1-6, reads KAGVTQTPRYLIKTRGQQVTLSCSPISGHRSVSWYQQTPGQGLQFLFEYFSETQRNKGNFPGRFSGRQFSNSRSEMNVSTLELGDSALYLCASSLTGMERSPLHFGNGTRLTVT.

Only a few counts were recorded for this clone. The chain has TRBV5-4 and TRBJ2-2, with D perhaps matching TRBD1 (6 bases). The CDR3 has 13 residues. Trimming removed 4 bases from V and 5 bases from J, with 9 bases in between. Germline-derived CDR1 and CDR2 are SGHNT and YYREEE (reference sequence). DNA of the CDR3: TGTGCCAGCAGCCTTGACAGGACCGGGGAGCTGTTTTTT. Its protein is CASSLDRTGELFF.

The V gene is TRBV5-4, the J gene TRBJ2-2; D might be TRBD2 (5 bases). The V end was cut by 6 bases, the J end by 1 base, with 7 bases between. Germline V CDR1 and CDR2: SGHNT, YYREEE (reference sequence). This CDR3 has 13 residues. CDR3 DNA: TGTGCCAGCATCGGGGTGAACACCGGGGAGCTGTTTTTT. It translates to CASIGVNTGELFF.

The V call is TRBV5-1, the J call TRBJ2-7; D remains ambiguous. Germline V gives CDR1 SGHRS, CDR2 YFSETQ. Trimming took 2 bases from V and 6 from J, leaving 12 bases between them. The CDR3 totals 13 residues. The CDR3 nucleotides read TGCGCCAGCAGCTTCGAGTCCCTAGGCGAGCAGTACTTC. Protein: CASSFESLGEQYF.

This clone was counted once. This chain joins TRBV4-3 and TRBJ2-4, with 7 bases matching TRBD2. V lost 0 bases, J lost 1 base, and 9 bases stayed unmatched. Per the germline V gene, CDR1 is LGHNA and CDR2 is YSLEER. The CDR3 totals 18 residues. The CDR3 spells CASSQDRGGLGAKNIQYF. CDR3 DNA sequence: TGCGCCAGCAGCCAAGACCGGGGAGGGCTGGGGGCCAAAAACATTCAGTACTTC.

The V and J genes are TRBV19 and TRBJ2-7; a possible D gene is TRBD2 (5 bases). Trimming removed 5 bases from V and 2 bases from J, with 22 bases in between. There are 17 residues in the CDR3. CDR1 and CDR2 from the germline V gene are LNHDA and SQIVND (reference sequence). CDR3 sequence reads: CASSPYRGGQSPYEQYF. Written as DNA, the CDR3 is TGTGCCAGTAGTCCCTATAGAGGCGGGCAGTCCCCCTACGAGCAGTACTTC. The variable domain in full, with the rest retrieved from reference TRBV19 and TRBJ2-7, is DGGITQSPKYLFRKEGQNVTLSCEQNLNHDAMYWYRQDPGQGLRLIYYSQIVNDFQKGDIAEGYSVSREKKESFPLTVTSAQKNPTAFYLCASSPYRGGQSPYEQYFGPGTRLTVT.

This clone was found once. This chain uses TRBV9 with TRBJ2-3; TRBD2 matches 8 bases. CDR1 is SGDLS and CDR2 is YYNGEE in the germline V gene. CDR3 size: 16 residues. With 3 bases clipped from V and 10 bases from J, the junction kept 16 bases outside the gene matches. CDR3 protein: CASSGTGTRAPQAQYF. CDR3 bases: TGTGCCAGCAGCGGAACCGGGACTAGGGCCCCCCAAGCGCAGTATTTT.